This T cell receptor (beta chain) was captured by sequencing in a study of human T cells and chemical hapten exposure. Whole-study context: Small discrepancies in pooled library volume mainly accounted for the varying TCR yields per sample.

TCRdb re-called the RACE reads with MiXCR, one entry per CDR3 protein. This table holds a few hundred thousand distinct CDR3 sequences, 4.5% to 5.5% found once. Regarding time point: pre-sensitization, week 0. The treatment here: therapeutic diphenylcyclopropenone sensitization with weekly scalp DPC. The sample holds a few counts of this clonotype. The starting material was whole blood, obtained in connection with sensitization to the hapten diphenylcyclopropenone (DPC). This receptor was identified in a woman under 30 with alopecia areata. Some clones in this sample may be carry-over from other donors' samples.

The CDR3 region has the DNA TGTGCCAGCAGCTCTGGGCCGGTGATCTACTTC. It yields the protein CASSSGPVIYF. V usage is TRBV7-6 and J usage is TRBJ2-5; D is unclear. Germline assignment: CDR1 SGHVS and CDR2 FNYEAQ. The CDR3 sequence is 11 residues long. V gave up 4 bases and J gave up 14 bases, with 14 bases separating them.